Presented here are 29 T cell receptor beta chains from one specimen sequenced in a study of T cells after posttransplantation cyclophosphamide. Methotrexate plus calcineurin inhibitor accompanied controls' myeloablative marrow transplants; sampling was 1 year later. The data were produced by immunoSEQ multiplex PCR, yet TCRdb's version contains in-frame clones alone and is incomplete. This table holds over 4,500 clones, around 80% found once. Sequencing used PBMCs, obtained after an allogeneic stem cell transplant with a calcineurin inhibitor and methotrexate. The receptors were sampled from a male patient in his thirties or forties who received an allogeneic stem cell transplant from an unrelated donor, was CMV-positive, and had chronic GVHD only. Some T cells may have come from the graft donor.

V is TRBV5-4 and J is TRBJ2-2, with a possible D match to TRBD2 (5 bases). Per germline, CDR1 SGHNT and CDR2 YYREEE (reference sequence). The CDR3 consists of 16 residues. The V end lost 0 bases, the J end lost 4 bases, and 13 bases lay between the germline ends. CDR3 nucleotide sequence: TGTGCCAGCAGCTTGGTTTTGAGGGCCACCACCGGGGAGCTGTTTTTT. Protein product: CASSLVLRATTGELFF.

This chain links TRBV6-5 with TRBJ2-7; TRBD2 is a possible D gene (6 bases). V was clipped by 2 bases and J by 2 bases, with 10 bases between them. CDR1 and CDR2 from the germline V gene are MNHEY and SVGAGI. CDR3 length: 14 residues. The CDR3 spells CASSYDGGTYEQYF. CDR3 bases: TGTGCCAGCAGTTACGACGGAGGGACCTACGAGCAGTACTTC.

The chain has TRBV5-1 and TRBJ2-7, with 9 bases identical to TRBD2. The germline V gene encodes CDR1 SGHRS and CDR2 YFSETQ. The CDR3 contains 15 residues. Trimming took 0 bases from V and 5 from J; bases not matched to a gene: 6. The CDR3 sequence is CASSLASGGLNEQYF. As DNA, the CDR3 is TGCGCCAGCAGCTTGGCCAGCGGGGGGCTCAACGAGCAGTACTTC.

V is TRBV4-1 and J is TRBJ1-4, with D possibly matching TRBD1 (6 bases). From germline, CDR1 is MGHRA and CDR2 YSYEKL. Trimming shortened V by 4 bases and J by 6 bases, and 24 bases separated the two germline ends. The CDR3 length is 18 residues. The CDR3 region has the DNA TGCGCCAGCAGCCTTGGGCCCCCATGGGGGCGGCGGGATGAAAAACTGTTTTTT. It codes for CASSLGPPWGRRDEKLFF.

The V call is TRBV30, the J call TRBJ2-3; D possibly corresponds to TRBD1 (5 bases). The V gene's germline CDR1 is GTSNPN and CDR2 SVGIG (reference sequence). With 2 bases removed from V and 6 bases from J, the gap between germline ends came to 9 bases. The CDR3 length is 12 residues. This CDR3 reads CAWSLGPDTQYF. CDR3 in DNA: TGTGCCTGGAGTCTGGGGCCCGATACGCAGTATTTT.

The chain has TRBV27 and TRBJ2-1, with a possible D match to TRBD2 (7 bases). The ends were cut back, 4 bases at V and 5 bases at J, with 9 bases in the middle. The germline V gene encodes CDR1 MNHEY and CDR2 SMNVEV (reference sequence). The CDR3 spans 13 residues. Here the CDR3 reads CASSWRGHNEQFF. The CDR3 DNA reads TGTGCCAGCAGTTGGCGGGGGCACAATGAGCAGTTCTTC.

In its sample, this clone was seen once. This rearrangement joins TRBV29-1 to TRBJ1-1, with 7 bases aligning to TRBD1. CDR1 SQVTM and CDR2 ANQGSEA come from the germline V gene. With V trimmed by 4 bases and J by 3 bases, 11 bases remained unmatched. The CDR3 extends over 15 amino acids. In DNA form, the CDR3 reads TGCAGCGTTGCGGGACAGTTATCTTGGGACACTGAAGCTTTCTTT. Its translation: CSVAGQLSWDTEAFF.

Concerning this clone: A junction end diverges from the germline sequence, so it may reflect a read error. The chain is built from TRBV5-1 and TRBJ2-5; tentatively, D is TRBD1 (6 bases). CDR1 is SGHRS and CDR2 is YFSETQ in the germline V gene. The CDR3 runs to 15 residues. The CDR3 is CASRLAGTTQETQYF. CDR3 DNA: TGCGCCAGCAGGTTGGCCGGGACAACCCAAGAGACCCAGTACTTC.

This chain links TRBV29-1 with TRBJ1-1; D is unresolved. CDR3 size: 12 residues. Germline values: CDR1 SQVTM, CDR2 ANQGSEA. V lost 4 bases to trimming and J lost 0 bases, with 6 bases between them. In DNA, the CDR3 is TGCAGCGTTGCTATGTTGAACACTGAAGCTTTCTTT. The encoded protein is CSVAMLNTEAFF.

The rearrangement links TRBV6-1 to TRBJ2-7, with 9 nucleotides matching TRBD1. CDR1 MNHNS and CDR2 SASEGT come from the germline V gene. The length of the CDR3 is 16 residues. The V gene end was trimmed by 0 bases and the J gene end by 6 bases; junction bases not matched to a gene: 9. The DNA for the CDR3 is TGTGCCAGCAGTGAAGCTAGTATACACAGGGGGCTCGAGCAGTACTTC. It encodes CASSEASIHRGLEQYF.

The chain has TRBV25-1 and TRBJ2-2, with D perhaps matching TRBD2 (5 bases). Between the trimmed V and J ends, which lost 8 bases and 5 bases, there was a span of 18 bases. The germline V gene encodes CDR1 MGHDK and CDR2 SYGVNS. The CDR3 contains 15 residues. The chain's CDR3 is CASFDPPGWTGELFF. CDR3 nucleotide sequence: TGTGCCAGCTTCGATCCGCCGGGGTGGACCGGGGAGCTGTTTTTT.

V and J are TRBV2 and TRBJ2-5; D is ambiguous. CDR3 length: 14 amino acids. The V and J ends lost 3 bases and 1 base respectively, with 9 bases between them. Germline CDR1 reads SNHLY; CDR2 reads FYNNEI. The CDR3 DNA follows: TGTGCCAGCAGTGAGATGGCAGTCCAAGAGACCCAGTACTTC. This codes for CASSEMAVQETQYF.

The chain has TRBV7-2 and TRBJ2-7; TRBD2 aligns across 11 bases. This CDR3 contains 17 residues. Germline V gene sequence: CDR1 SGHTA, CDR2 FQGNSA. Trimming cost V 4 bases and J 3 bases; bases outside gene matches: 11. The CDR3 nucleotides read TGTGCCAGCAGCTCATGGCAGGGGACTAGCGGCTACTACGAGCAGTACTTC. Its translation: CASSSWQGTSGYYEQYF.

The chain joins TRBV19 to TRBJ1-2; TRBD1 agrees at 8 bases. The germline V gene has CDR1 LNHDA and CDR2 SQIVND (reference sequence). Losses at the gene ends were 1 base for V and 8 bases for J; bases not matched to a gene: 9. The CDR3 is made up of 15 amino acids. The CDR3 region is CASSIGFGTGEGYTF. The CDR3 DNA reads as TGTGCCAGTAGTATAGGCTTCGGGACAGGCGAAGGCTACACCTTC.

The chain couples TRBV5-6 to TRBJ2-5, with D possibly matching TRBD2 (7 bases). V lost 0 bases to trimming and J lost 4 bases, with 19 bases between them. The CDR3 has 17 amino acids. In germline, CDR1 is SGHDT, CDR2 YYEEEE. CDR3 in amino acids: CASSLAMGAGDRETQYF. The DNA for the CDR3 is TGTGCCAGCAGCTTGGCCATGGGGGCGGGGGATCGAGAGACCCAGTACTTC.

J is TRBJ1-2 and V is TRBV29-1; D might be TRBD1 (6 bases). Germline V gene data show CDR1 as SQVTM and CDR2 as ANQGSEA. This CDR3 spans 13 amino acids. V was trimmed by 2 bases and J by 4 bases, leaving 11 bases between them. The CDR3 coding sequence is TGCAGCGTTGAACCCCCAGGGGCCTATGGCTACACCTTC. This encodes CSVEPPGAYGYTF. Full variable domain (remainder filled in from reference TRBV29-1 and TRBJ1-2): SAVISQKPSRDICQRGTSLTIQCQVDSQVTMMFWYRQQPGQSLTLIATANQGSEATYESGFVIDKFPISRPNLTFSTLTVSNMSPEDSSIYLCSVEPPGAYGYTFGSGTRLTVV.

This clone came up once. J is TRBJ2-7 and V is TRBV6-1; 7 bases are a match to TRBD1. Germline lookup yields CDR1 MNHNS and CDR2 SASEGT. Unmatched junction bases numbered 5, after V lost 3 bases and J lost 3 bases. The CDR3 has 14 amino acids. The CDR3 is CASSETGFLYEQYF. The CDR3 DNA follows: TGTGCCAGCAGTGAGACAGGGTTCCTCTACGAGCAGTACTTC.

V and J are TRBV19 and TRBJ1-2; D is uncertain. V was trimmed by 3 bases and J by 14 bases, leaving 19 bases between them. CDR3 length: 13 residues. Per germline, CDR1 LNHDA and CDR2 SQIVND (reference sequence). CDR3 nucleotides: TGTGCCAGTAGTATTACTGGAGGGCCCACTACAACCTTC. This translates into CASSITGGPTTTF.

The chain recombines TRBV2 with TRBJ2-7; no reliable D call. Trimming cost V 4 bases and J 0 bases, with 16 bases left between them. Germline V gene lookup returns CDR1 SNHLY and CDR2 FYNNEI. This CDR3 has 16 residues. The CDR3 here is CASSVSSGHGSYEQYF. The CDR3, as DNA: TGTGCCAGCAGTGTTAGTTCTGGGCACGGCTCCTACGAGCAGTACTTC.

The rearrangement links TRBV4-2 to TRBJ2-2; the D is unclear. Trimming cost V 4 bases and J 5 bases, with 17 bases left between them. The CDR3 is 16 residues long. Germline CDR1 and CDR2: LGHNA and YNFKEQ. CDR3 nucleotide sequence: TGTGCCAGCAGCCTTAAACCGACTGACCCAACCGGGGAGCTGTTTTTT. It is translated as CASSLKPTDPTGELFF.

This rearrangement joins TRBV6-5 to TRBJ1-3; D is possibly TRBD1 (6 bases). The CDR3 has 14 residues. Trimming stripped 6 bases from V and 0 bases from J, with 9 bases between. Germline V gene sequence: CDR1 MNHEY, CDR2 SVGAGI. This CDR3 is CASRKGHSGNTIYF. CDR3 DNA sequence: TGTGCCAGCAGGAAGGGACACTCTGGAAACACCATATATTTT.

There are a few counts of this clone. The chain is built from TRBV14 and TRBJ2-6; D call uncertain. This CDR3 region has 15 residues. V was clipped by 3 bases and J by 2 bases, with 8 bases between them. Germline assignment: CDR1 SGHDN and CDR2 FVKESK. In DNA, the CDR3 is TGTGCCAGCAGCCACGGCACAGCTGGGGCCAACGTCCTGACTTTC. Its protein is CASSHGTAGANVLTF.

The chain couples TRBV28 to TRBJ1-1; the match to TRBD1 covers 7 bases. Germline V lookup: CDR1 MDHEN, CDR2 SYDVKM. The length of the CDR3 is 13 residues. The V gene end was trimmed by 7 bases and the J gene end by 1 base; junction bases not matched to a gene: 3. This CDR3 is CASTDRANTEAFF. The CDR3, as DNA: TGTGCCAGCACCGACAGGGCGAACACTGAAGCTTTCTTT. Looking up the rest from reference TRBV28 and TRBJ1-1 gives the full variable domain: DVKVTQSSRYLVKRTGEKVFLECVQDMDHENMFWYRQDPGLGLRLIYFSYDVKMKEKGDIPEGYSVSREKKERFSLILESASTNQTSMYLCASTDRANTEAFFGQGTRLTVV.

This rearrangement joins TRBV19 to TRBJ1-1; possible D gene TRBD1, 6 bases. CDR3 length: 14 amino acids. Germline V CDR1 and CDR2: LNHDA, SQIVND (reference sequence). The V end was cut by 6 bases, the J end by 1 base, with 12 bases between. The CDR3 here is CASSRTEGNTEAFF. DNA for the CDR3: TGTGCCAGTAGCCGGACAGAAGGGAACACTGAAGCTTTCTTT.

The V gene is TRBV9, the J gene TRBJ2-7, with D possibly being TRBD2 (5 bases). The germline V gene encodes CDR1 SGDLS and CDR2 YYNGEE. V shed 0 bases and J shed 5 bases, with 12 bases lying between them. The CDR3 has 14 amino acids. The CDR3: CASSVENGGDEQYF. CDR3 DNA sequence: TGTGCCAGCAGCGTAGAGAATGGAGGCGACGAGCAGTACTTC.

This clone was counted between two and nine times. The chain links TRBV11-2 to TRBJ1-3, with a tentative D call TRBD1 (5 bases). This CDR3 contains 15 residues. Trimming removed 0 bases from V and 4 bases from J, with 10 bases in between. Germline assignment: CDR1 SGHAT and CDR2 FQNNGV. The chain's CDR3 is CASSLDPHRGNTIYF. The DNA for the CDR3 is TGTGCCAGCAGCTTAGATCCCCACAGGGGAAACACCATATATTTT.

The chain employs TRBV4-1 and TRBJ1-6; 11 bases are a match to TRBD1. From germline, CDR1 is MGHRA and CDR2 YSYEKL. This CDR3 contains 14 residues. Losses at the gene ends were 5 bases for V and 11 bases for J; bases not matched to a gene: 5. The DNA for the CDR3 is TGCGCCAGCAGCTCGGGACAGGGGGGGACACCCCTCCACTTT. Translated: CASSSGQGGTPLHF.

V usage is TRBV5-6 and J usage is TRBJ2-7, with TRBD1 matching over 8 bases. The junction had 3 bases not matched to a gene; V was cut back by 0 bases and J by 4 bases. Per the germline V gene, CDR1 is SGHDT and CDR2 is YYEEEE. The CDR3 is made up of 14 amino acids. The CDR3 spells CASSLAGTGYEQYF. CDR3 DNA sequence: TGTGCCAGCAGCTTGGCCGGGACAGGTTACGAGCAGTACTTC.

The chain recombines TRBV15 with TRBJ1-5, with TRBD1 matching over 8 bases. The CDR3 has 17 amino acids. CDR1 and CDR2 (germline): LNHNV, YYDKDF (reference sequence). V lost 0 bases to trimming and J lost 6 bases; unmatched junction nucleotides: 10. The CDR3 DNA is TGTGCCACCAGCAGAGATGTGGGCAGGGGGCGCGTTCAGCCCCAGCATTTT. Its translation: CATSRDVGRGRVQPQHF. The full variable domain, completed using reference TRBV15 and TRBJ1-5, is DAMVIQNPRYQVTQFGKPVTLSCSQTLNHNVMYWYQQKSSQAPKLLFHYYDKDFNNEADTPDNFQSRRPNTSFCFLDIRSPGLGDTAMYLCATSRDVGRGRVQPQHFGDGTRLSIL.